This TCR beta chain was profiled in a study of CD8+ T cells in alopecia areata. General study points: Researchers report lesional scalp, most notably alopecia totalis/universalis, outstripped normal scalp in clonality.

The CDR3 totals 14 residues. Germline V lookup: CDR1 SGHRS, CDR2 YFSETQ. The ends were cut back, 3 bases at V and 0 bases at J, with 9 bases in the middle. RNA was isolated and reverse transcribed to cDNA, the sequencing template. The method was immunoSEQ multiplex PCR; TCRdb's version includes in-frame clones alone and lacks a portion of them. The sample carries 150,000 to 180,000 clones, under 60% recorded once. Comment on this clone: The antigen is not known.

The clonotype originates from a human donor with alopecia areata. The chain is built from TRBV5-1 and TRBJ1-2; TRBD1 is a possible D gene (5 bases). The sample consisted of CD8+ T cells sorted from blood, taken at week 0. CDR3 DNA: TGCGCCAGCAGCTCGGACACCCCTAACTATGGCTACACCTTC. This sequence encodes CASSSDTPNYGYTF.